This passage covers 11 T cell receptor beta chains from one sample sequenced in a study of regulatory T cells in long-lasting Graves disease. Libraries of TCR beta came from iRepertoire HTBI primers plus Arm-PCR of CDR3 regions. One entry per CDR3 protein, called by TCRdb with MiXCR from the multiplex PCR reads. The sample yields 450,000 or so distinct CDR3 sequences, roughly 20% seen once. The time point was: persistent/refractory GD, antithyroid drugs over 5 years with positive TRAb. Preparation of the TCR library used RNA extracted from PBMCs. The source material was peripheral blood mononuclear cells (PBMCs), sampled when the disease was refractory, from a patient treated with antithyroid drugs. The origin of the receptors is a female donor with Graves disease.

V and J are TRBV10-3 and TRBJ2-7; perhaps TRBD1 as D (5 bases). The germline V and J ends were trimmed by 6 bases and 2 bases, with 14 bases remaining between them. Germline lookup yields CDR1 ENHRY and CDR2 SYGVKD. The CDR3 extends over 14 amino acids. As DNA, the CDR3 is TGTGCCATCAGGGCAGACAGAAGCGCCTACGAGCAGTACTTC. This sequence encodes CAIRADRSAYEQYF.

The chain links TRBV28 to TRBJ2-1; TRBD2 is a possible D gene (7 bases). With 6 bases removed from V and 7 bases from J, the gap between germline ends came to 19 bases. Looked up from germline, CDR1 is MDHEN and CDR2 is SYDVKM. The CDR3 is made up of 15 amino acids. The CDR3 region has the DNA TGTGCCAGCAGCCTAGGCGTCGGGGGGCTTAATGAGCAGTTCTTC. Translating it yields CASSLGVGGLNEQFF.

This clonotype was detected many times. The J gene is TRBJ2-7, the V gene TRBV6-1; D gene ambiguous. CDR3 size: 14 residues. Germline V lookup: CDR1 MNHNS, CDR2 SASEGT. V was clipped by 5 bases and J by 5 bases, with 16 bases between them. CDR3 bases: TGTGCCAGCAGTCTCCAACAGAGAGTGGACGAGCAGTACTTC. Encoded protein: CASSLQQRVDEQYF.

This clonotype was observed at least ten times. The chain links TRBV2 to TRBJ1-2; D call uncertain. V dropped 2 bases and J dropped 8 bases, with 9 bases sitting between them. Looked up from germline, CDR1 is SNHLY and CDR2 is FYNNEI. The CDR3 consists of 12 residues. CDR3: CASSEPASGYTF. Here the CDR3 DNA reads TGTGCCAGCAGTGAACCCGCCTCGGGCTACACCTTC. Filled out from reference TRBV2 and TRBJ1-2, the complete variable domain reads EPEVTQTPSHQVTQMGQEVILRCVPISNHLYFYWYRQILGQKVEFLVSFYNNEISEKSEIFDDQFSVERPDGSNFTLKIRSTKLEDSAMYFCASSEPASGYTFGSGTRLTVV.

This clonotype was counted many times. The chain joins TRBV28 to TRBJ1-5; 7 nucleotides agree with TRBD1. From germline, CDR1 is MDHEN and CDR2 SYDVKM. The V and J ends lost 5 bases and 0 bases, in that order; junction bases with no gene match: 7. This CDR3 spans 16 amino acids. In DNA, the CDR3 is TGTGCCAGCAGTGGGGACAGCTTATATAGCAATCAGCCCCAGCATTTT. This encodes CASSGDSLYSNQPQHF.

The chain uses TRBV10-3 and TRBJ1-1, with TRBD1 matching 7 bases. V shed 0 bases and J 5 bases; nucleotides not matched to a gene: 6. The CDR3 is 15 residues long. Germline V gives CDR1 ENHRY, CDR2 SYGVKD. CDR3 amino acids: CAISESPQGGTEAFF. Here the CDR3 DNA reads TGTGCCATCAGTGAGTCACCGCAGGGGGGAACTGAAGCTTTCTTT.

In its sample, this clonotype was seen many times. The V call is TRBV28, the J call TRBJ2-5, with a possible D match to TRBD1 (6 bases). The CDR3 has 18 amino acids. CDR1 is MDHEN, CDR2 SYDVKM, per germline. V was clipped by 6 bases and J by 1 base, with 24 bases between them. Here the CDR3 DNA reads TGTGCCAGCAGGCCATATATGTGGGGGCGGCTTCGCCAAGAGACCCAGTACTTC. It specifies CASRPYMWGRLRQETQYF.

The chain has TRBV19 and TRBJ1-5; maybe TRBD1 (6 bases). CDR3 length: 14 amino acids. From germline, CDR1 is LNHDA and CDR2 SQIVND (reference sequence). Trimming shortened V by 6 bases and J by 6 bases, and 15 bases separated the two germline ends. CDR3 residues: CASSLRGEAQPQHF. DNA of the CDR3: TGTGCCAGTAGCCTAAGGGGGGAGGCTCAGCCCCAGCATTTT. Full variable domain (remainder filled in from reference TRBV19 and TRBJ1-5): DGGITQSPKYLFRKEGQNVTLSCEQNLNHDAMYWYRQDPGQGLRLIYYSQIVNDFQKGDIAEGYSVSREKKESFPLTVTSAQKNPTAFYLCASSLRGEAQPQHFGDGTRLSIL.

This clonotype was recorded once. A much larger clone lies one base from this, so it may be a read error. V gene TRBV6-5 combines with J gene TRBJ2-7; perhaps TRBD2 as D (5 bases). Germline CDR1 is MNHEY and CDR2 is SVGAGI. The CDR3 loop spans 16 amino acids. The CDR3 region has the DNA TGTGCCAGCAGTTACTCGAGAGCGGCTATGCCCTACGAGCGGTACTTC. Translation gives CASSYSRAAMPYERYF.

This clonotype appeared many times. This chain connects TRBV28 to TRBJ1-5; D is undetermined. This CDR3 spans 16 amino acids. The germline V gene encodes CDR1 MDHEN and CDR2 SYDVKM. V gave up 6 bases and J gave up 0 bases, with 15 bases separating them. CDR3 in amino acids: CASSPHLLHSNQPQHF. In DNA form, the CDR3 reads TGTGCCAGCAGCCCTCACCTGTTGCATAGCAATCAGCCCCAGCATTTT.

This clonotype showed up just once. Since a much larger clone is just one base distant, this may be a read error. The chain couples TRBV6-1 to TRBJ1-1; D gene unclear. The CDR3 loop spans 12 amino acids. Per germline, CDR1 MNHNS and CDR2 SASEGT. Trimming cost V 6 bases and J 7 bases, with 12 bases left between them. The CDR3 region has the DNA TGTGCCAGCAGGACATTCGGGTTTGAAGCTTTCTTT. It codes for CASRTFGFEAFF.